This T cell receptor (beta chain) was identified during a study of T cells in Graves' hyperthyroidism and ophthalmopathy. The germline CDR1 and CDR2 sequences are MNHNS and SASEGT. Trimming left V 6 bases short and J 7 bases short, with 15 bases between. CDR3 size: 14 residues. This clonotype came up a few times. The source material, RNA transcripts, was used to amplify TCR beta CDR3 regions. The HTBI primer set served for first-round RT-PCR of the TCR CDR3. TCRdb reanalysed the multiplex PCR reads using MiXCR and keeps one entry per CDR3 protein. The sample holds about 400,000 distinct CDR3 sequences; under 15% are singletons and the top ten take about 31%.

The sequence came from a woman in her thirties with Graves' hyperthyroidism. The chain carries TRBV6-1 and TRBJ2-2, with D possibly TRBD2 on 6 matching bases. The source material was blood. The CDR3 DNA reads as TGTGCCAGCAGACGGGGCAGGGAGGTCGGGGAGCTGTTTTTT. Translation gives CASRRGREVGELFF.